The entry that follows covers one T cell receptor beta chain sequence. Its cognate antigen is unknown. The missing conserved phenylalanine or tryptophan at the end of this CDR3 makes a read error likely. The data stem from a study of read filtering for tumor transcriptome and immune sequencing. Across the whole study: The cohort had some 17 men and about 15 women aged roughly 45 to 90, mean about 70 years. By R-ISS, stages I, II and III held 8, 16 and 7 patients.

The library was built from 400 to 500 ng RNA with molecular barcoded adaptors for alpha/delta and beta/gamma chains. TCRdb passed the reads through MiXCR, listing each CDR3 protein once. In the table there are 40,000 to 50,000 distinct CDR3 sequences, roughly a fifth of which are singletons. Findings and limits, study-wide: This fraction held mixed bone marrow immune cells after CD138-negative sorting.

There are 16 residues in the CDR3. CDR1 is ENHRY and CDR2 is SYGVKD in the germline V gene. The receptor was derived from a donor aged 40 or older with multiple myeloma. The sample comprised a population of CD138-negative cells sorted from bone marrow. This chain connects TRBV10-3 to TRBJ2-1, with 8 bases matching TRBD2. CDR3 residues: CAISESFLAGDNEQFL. The CDR3 bases are TGTGCCATTAGTGAGTCTTTCCTAGCGGGCGACAATGAGCAGTTCCTC.